This T cell receptor (beta chain) emerged from a study of identical twins. Trimming cost V 3 bases and J 7 bases, with 9 bases left between them. This CDR3 spans 13 amino acids. TCRdb processed the 5' RACE reads anew with MiXCR; each CDR3 protein has one entry. The sample comprises hundreds of thousands of distinct CDR3 sequences, approximately 24% of which are singletons, and over 2.5% rests with the top ten. The same data also contributed to another study, on T cells expressing NK-cell markers.

The genes are TRBV12-3 or TRBV12-4 and TRBJ2-2; D is possibly TRBD2 (5 bases). This sequence originates from a woman younger than 30 in good health. The sequencing sample was made of CD4+ T cells sorted from blood. In DNA form, the CDR3 reads TGTGCCAGCAGTTTGCGGAGGTTCGGGGAGCTGTTTTTT. Protein product: CASSLRRFGELFF.